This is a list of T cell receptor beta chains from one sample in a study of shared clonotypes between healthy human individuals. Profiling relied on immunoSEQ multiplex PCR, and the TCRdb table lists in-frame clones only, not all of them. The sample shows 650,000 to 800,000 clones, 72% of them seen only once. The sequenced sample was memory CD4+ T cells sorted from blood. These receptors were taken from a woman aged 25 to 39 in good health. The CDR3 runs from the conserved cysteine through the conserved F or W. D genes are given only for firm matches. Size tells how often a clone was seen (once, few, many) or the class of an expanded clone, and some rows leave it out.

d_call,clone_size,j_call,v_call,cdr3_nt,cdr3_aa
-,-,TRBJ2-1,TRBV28,TGTGCCAGCAGCGGGGTGTGGAATGGCAATGAGCAGTTCTTC,CASSGVWNGNEQFF
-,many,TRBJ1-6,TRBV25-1,TGTGCCAGCACCTCAGGGCTCTCACCCCTCCACTTT,CASTSGLSPLHF
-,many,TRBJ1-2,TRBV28,TGTGCCAGCGACTTAAAGGGAGGGATCAACTATGGCTACACCTTC,CASDLKGGINYGYTF
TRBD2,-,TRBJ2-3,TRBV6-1,TGTGCCAGCAGTGTAGGACTAGCGGGAGAAGATACGCAGTATTTT,CASSVGLAGEDTQYF
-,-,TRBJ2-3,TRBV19,TGTGCCAGTAGTATTAGGATCTCAGATACGCAGTATTTT,CASSIRISDTQYF
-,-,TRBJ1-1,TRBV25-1,TGTGCCAGCAGCCAGATCCACTCGGGGGGGAACACTGAAGCTTTCTTT,CASSQIHSGGNTEAFF
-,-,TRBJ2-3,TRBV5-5,TGTGCCAGCAGCTTGATCGGGGAAAGCACAGATACGCAGTATTTT,CASSLIGESTDTQYF
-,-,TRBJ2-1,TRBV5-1,TGCGCCAGCAGCCAGGATAGCGGATCCTACAATGAGCAGTTCTTC,CASSQDSGSYNEQFF
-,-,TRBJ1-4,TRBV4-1,TGCGCCAGCAGCCAAGAGTCGACAGTCGCAACTAATGAAAAACTGTTTTTT,CASSQESTVATNEKLFF
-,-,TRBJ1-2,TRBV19,TGTGCCAGTAGTATTACACTTAACTATGGCTACACCTTC,CASSITLNYGYTF
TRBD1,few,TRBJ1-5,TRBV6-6,TGTGCCAGCAGTTCTCCAGGGGGCGACGGCAATCAGCCCCAGCATTTT,CASSSPGGDGNQPQHF
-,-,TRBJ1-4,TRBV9,TGTGCCAGCAGCTCCCGCGGGACTAATGAAAAACTGTTTTTT,CASSSRGTNEKLFF
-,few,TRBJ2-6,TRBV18,TGTGCCAGCTCACCACGTACAACCTCTGGGGCCAACGTCCTGACTTTC,CASSPRTTSGANVLTF
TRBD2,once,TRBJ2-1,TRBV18,TGTGCCAGCTCCCCCAGTGGCGGGAGTGGAAATGAGCAGTTCTTC,CASSPSGGSGNEQFF
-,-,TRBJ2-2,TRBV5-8,TGTGCCAGCACAATCACTTACACCGGGGAGCTGTTTTTT,CASTITYTGELFF
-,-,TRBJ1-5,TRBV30,TGTGCCTGGAGTTCTGGGCGGGGACAGCCCCAGCATTTT,CAWSSGRGQPQHF
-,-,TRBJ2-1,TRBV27,TGTGCCAGCGGTACGCAGAGCTCCTACAATGAGCAGTTCTTC,CASGTQSSYNEQFF
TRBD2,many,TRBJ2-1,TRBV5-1,TGCGCCAGCAGCTTGGGTAGCCTAGCGGGCTACAATGAGCAGTTCTTC,CASSLGSLAGYNEQFF
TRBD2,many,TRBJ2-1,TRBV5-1,TGCGCCAGCAGCTTGGCTAGCGGAGGGTACAATGAGCAGTTCTTC,CASSLASGGYNEQFF
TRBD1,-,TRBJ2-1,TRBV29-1,TGCAGCGTTGGCGCAGGGGGCGATGAGCAGTTCTTC,CSVGAGGDEQFF
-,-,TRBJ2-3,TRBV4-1,TGCGCCAGCAGCCAAACCCTGGTGGGAAGCACAGATACGCAGTATTTT,CASSQTLVGSTDTQYF
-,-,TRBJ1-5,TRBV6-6,TGTGCCAGCAGTTACGAACCGGTTCGGCCCCAGCATTTT,CASSYEPVRPQHF
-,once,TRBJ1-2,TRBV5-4,TGTGCCAGCAGCTTGAGTCGGCAGGGTGTAGGCTACACCTTC,CASSLSRQGVGYTF
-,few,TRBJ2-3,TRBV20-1,TGCAGTGCTAGCCTCACAGATACGCAGTATTTT,CSASLTDTQYF
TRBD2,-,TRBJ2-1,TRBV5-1,TGCGCCAGCAGCTTCGGACTAGCGGGAGGGCCCCCGTTCTTC,CASSFGLAGGPPFF
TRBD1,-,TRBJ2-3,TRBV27,TGTGCCAGCAGTCTACGGACAGGGGTGACAGATACGCAGTATTTT,CASSLRTGVTDTQYF
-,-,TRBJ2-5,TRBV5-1,TGCGCCAGCAGCTTGGTGGTACAAGAGACCCAGTACTTC,CASSLVVQETQYF
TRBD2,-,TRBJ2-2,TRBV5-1,TGCGCCAGCAGCACGGGACTAGCGGGAGGAAGCACCGGGGAGCTGTTTTTT,CASSTGLAGGSTGELFF
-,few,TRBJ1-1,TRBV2,TGTGCCAGCAGTGGAGACAGCGAAGGTGGCACTGAAGCTTTCTTT,CASSGDSEGGTEAFF
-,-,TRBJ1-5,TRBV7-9,TGTGCCAGCAGCATTGCAATGGGGCCTAATCAGCCCCAGCATTTT,CASSIAMGPNQPQHF